This T cell receptor (beta chain) was recorded in a study of blood T cell repertoires in COVID-19 (TCRdb year 2020). In terms of the full investigation: Collaborator samples came from the United States, Italy and Spain and covered acute and convalescent phases of COVID-19. The material from the prospective study consisted of cDNA or gDNA derived from T cells, B-cell-depleted T cells, or PBMCs. Where available, HLA class I and class II types were obtained from metadata supplied by the sample provider rather than from assay-based typing. The repertoires were made available in a free public database intended to serve as a resource for research on the immune response to SARS-CoV-2. The samples were drawn from two sources: the first 160 participants of the ongoing ImmuneRACE study, and 1,000 to 1,500 subjects contributed by 6 global collaborators. The sample metadata nearly always contained a de-identified subject ID, COVID-19 status, age in years and sex. Subjects who had been exposed to COVID-19, were actively infected with it, or had recovered from it provided the deeply sampled blood TCRbeta repertoires that made up the dataset. General findings and caveats noted by the study authors: Clinical and demographic metadata were provided uncurated, with the amount varying by source and participant.

With regard to this clone: There is no known antigen for this receptor. Base qualities are missing; no much larger clone stands one base away.

Another Seattle source contributed samples from volunteer blood donors who had recovered from COVID-19. Collaborating institutions collected whole blood in K2EDTA tubes following their own protocols. For TCRbeta analysis, collaborator samples were shipped as frozen whole blood, as isolated PBMCs, or as DNA extracted from either sample type. The immunoSEQ Assay, a bias-controlled multiplex PCR, was used to amplify TCRbeta CDR3 regions from genomic DNA. Turning to the authors' computational methods: The number of nucleated cells in each sample was estimated from the amplification of reference gene primers within the assay. Sequence reads were collapsed and filtered to measure the absolute abundance of every unique TCRbeta CDR3 rearrangement. For each sample, productive Simpson clonality was calculated by taking the square root of Simpson's diversity index across productive rearrangements. TCRdb carries this immuneACCESS record with in-frame sequences only. Its versions omit some clonotypes, under half of them owing to an unresolved V gene in the studies checked, with the rest unexplained. That table supplies the V and J calls and clone size; D and trimming were determined from the DNA. For this sample the table gives approximately 88,000 clones, of which about 78% were detected only once. Approximately 8.7% of the sample comes from the top ten.

V and J are truncated by 5 bases and 3 bases respectively, leaving an intervening sequence of 11 bases. Reading from cysteine to phenylalanine, the CDR3 counts 13 amino acids. The kept DNA is CDR3 alone, 39 bases in frame from the first base. CDR1 and CDR2 are drawn from the germline V gene: SNHLY, FYNNEI. The sequenced sample was peripheral blood. Rearrangement joined TRBV2 to TRBJ2-7, and TRBD1 may be the D gene, going by 5 matching bases. This receptor was obtained from a middle-aged man who had recovered from COVID-19. The nucleotide sequence reads TGTGCCAGCAGTCCTATCGACAGCTACGAGCAGTACTTC. Its translation is CASSPIDSYEQYF.